Here is one T cell receptor beta chain with its context. Its antigen is currently unknown. The CDR3 totals 14 residues. With 4 bases removed from V and 3 bases from J, the gap between germline ends came to 12 bases. Per the germline V gene, CDR1 is MNHNS and CDR2 is SASEGT. These data come from a study of response to subunit inactivated influenza vaccine. Whole-study findings and limits: A suggestion made by the authors is that each seasonal influenza vaccination recruits few new T cells.

TCRdb re-analysed the RT-PCR reads in MiXCR, keeping a single row per CDR3 protein. Of 600,000 to 850,000 distinct CDR3 sequences listed, approximately 15% were seen once; the top ten hold approximately 7.6%. This clonotype originated in a man aged 50 to 60 who received an inactivated influenza vaccine. Sample: PBMCs from blood, taken roughly 2 weeks before vaccination. V usage is TRBV6-1 and J usage is TRBJ1-1; maybe TRBD1 (6 bases). The CDR3 DNA is TGTGCCAGCAGTGCACAGGGAGGCGACACTGAAGCTTTCTTT. Translating gives CASSAQGGDTEAFF.